The following is a TCR beta chain sequence with its context. The target antigen is unknown. The entry originates in a study of cytomegalovirus exposure and HLA in healthy donors. PCR amplification relied on 60 Vbeta primers (plus 13 Jbeta primers). Data came from immunoSEQ multiplex PCR; TCRdb stores just in-frame clones and leaves some out. The sample lists approximately 210,000 clones; around 79% were seen once. The study's findings and limits: A later analysis found common viral pathogens apparently linked to several of the most significant clusters. The study flagged 150 to 200 TCR beta chains as cytomegalovirus-associated.

Trimming stripped 0 bases from V and 3 bases from J, with 15 bases between. Per germline, CDR1 SGHVS and CDR2 FQNEAQ. The CDR3 extends over 17 amino acids. The source material was PBMCs. The chain has TRBV7-8 and TRBJ2-1, with D tentatively TRBD1 (6 bases). The source is a male donor in good health and CMV-seronegative. The DNA for the CDR3 is TGTGCCAGCAGCTTAGCGGTAGGACAGCTGAACTACAATGAGCAGTTCTTC. This gives the protein CASSLAVGQLNYNEQFF.